What follows describes a single T cell receptor beta chain. The protocol was immunoSEQ multiplex PCR, while the TCRdb copy is restricted to in-frame clones and leaves out a portion. The sample gives about 73,000 clones, approximately 94% of which show up once; about 6% is in the top ten. The sample belongs to a study of control samples from healthy donors and cancer patients. Germline V gives CDR1 MNHEY, CDR2 SVGAGI. The germline V and J ends were trimmed by 4 bases and 1 base, with 8 bases remaining between them. The CDR3 is made up of 14 amino acids. Material: blood. The chain is built from TRBV6-5 and TRBJ1-5; no reliable D call. This clonotype was obtained from a woman aged 35 to 49 in good health. The CDR3 coding sequence is TGTGCCAGCAGTTTCGAACGAAGCAATCAGCCCCAGCATTTT. It translates to CASSFERSNQPQHF.